One and the same sample provided the 23 T cell receptor beta chains below, sequenced in a study of response to subunit inactivated influenza vaccine. TCRdb used MiXCR to reprocess the RT-PCR reads, holding one entry per CDR3 protein. The sample comprises some 500,000 distinct CDR3 sequences, 16% of which are singletons, and approximately 3% rests with the top ten. The sample here was CD4+ T cells sorted from PBMCs, taken roughly 24 months after vaccination. All receptors come from a man aged 50 to 69 who received an inactivated influenza vaccine.

The J gene is TRBJ2-2, the V gene TRBV29-1; the match to TRBD1 covers 7 bases. Per germline, CDR1 SQVTM and CDR2 ANQGSEA. The CDR3 length is 13 residues. Trimming cost V 7 bases and J 4 bases; bases outside gene matches: 6. For the CDR3, the DNA is TGCAGCGGGGGACAGTCGGGCACCGGGGAGCTGTTTTTT. Translated, it gives CSGGQSGTGELFF.

The V and J genes are TRBV4-3 and TRBJ2-2; 8 nucleotides match TRBD1. The CDR3 length is 17 residues. Germline V CDR1 and CDR2: LGHNA, YSLEER. Trimming at V came to 0 bases and at J to 3 bases, leaving 6 bases not matched to a gene. Here the CDR3 DNA reads TGCGCCAGCAGCCAAGACTGGCAGGGGGCGCACACCGGGGAGCTGTTTTTT. Its protein is CASSQDWQGAHTGELFF.

This clonotype has just a few counts. This chain links TRBV20-1 with TRBJ1-2; tentatively, D is TRBD1 (6 bases). CDR3 size: 15 residues. Germline V gives CDR1 DFQATT, CDR2 SNEGSKA (reference sequence). The V and J ends lost 1 base and 3 bases respectively, with 15 bases between them. The CDR3: CSARVMGGAHYGYTF. The CDR3 DNA is TGCAGTGCTAGAGTCATGGGGGGGGCCCACTATGGCTACACCTTC.

There are a few counts of this clonotype. This CDR3 is CASRLPGLADNEQFF. The CDR3 DNA sequence: TGTGCCAGCAGACTACCGGGACTAGCGGACAATGAGCAGTTCTTC. V gene TRBV7-2 combines with J gene TRBJ2-1, with 11 bases that match TRBD2. Germline V CDR1 and CDR2: SGHTA, FQGNSA. Trimming removed 6 bases from V and 5 bases from J; junction bases left unmatched: 6. The CDR3 covers 15 residues. The whole variable domain, filled in from reference TRBV7-2 and TRBJ2-1, reads GAGVSQSPSNKVTEKGKDVELRCDPISGHTALYWYRQSLGQGLEFLIYFQGNSAPDKSGLPSDRFSAERTGGSVSTLTIQRTQQEDSAVYLCASRLPGLADNEQFFGPGTRLTVL.

This clonotype was observed a few times. The chain recombines TRBV5-1 with TRBJ2-5, with 9 bases identical to TRBD2. From germline, CDR1 is SGHRS and CDR2 YFSETQ. There are 16 residues in the CDR3. The J segment lost 2 bases and the V segment lost 0 bases, leaving 5 bases of the junction unmatched. The CDR3 is CASSLGPAGGQETQYF. As DNA, the CDR3 is TGCGCCAGCAGCTTGGGGCCAGCGGGGGGACAAGAGACCCAGTACTTC.

V usage is TRBV5-1 and J usage is TRBJ2-2, with TRBD1 identical over 7 bases. The CDR3 length is 17 residues. Trimming removed 0 bases from V and 5 bases from J; junction bases left unmatched: 10. CDR1 is SGHRS, CDR2 YFSETQ, per germline. CDR3 DNA sequence: TGCGCCAGCAGCTTGGCCGGGACAGCAACCGGGACCGGGGAGCTGTTTTTT. It yields the protein CASSLAGTATGTGELFF.

This chain links TRBV4-3 with TRBJ2-3, with TRBD2 matching over 7 bases. Trimming cost V 0 bases and J 8 bases; bases outside gene matches: 2. CDR3 length: 13 residues. Germline CDR1 and CDR2: LGHNA and YSLEER. CDR3 in DNA: TGCGCCAGCAGCCAAGATCAGCGGGGTACGCAGTATTTT. Translating it yields CASSQDQRGTQYF.

The sample holds many counts of this clonotype. V is TRBV6-2 or TRBV6-3 and J is TRBJ2-6; no definite D call. CDR3 length: 12 amino acids. Trimming shortened V by 6 bases and J by 0 bases, and 0 bases separated the two germline ends. The germline V gene encodes CDR1 MNHEY and CDR2 SVGEGT. CDR3 amino acids: CASSSGANVLTF. For the CDR3, the DNA is TGTGCCAGCAGCTCTGGGGCCAACGTCCTGACTTTC.

The gene calls are TRBV7-2 and TRBJ2-7; D assignment may be TRBD1 or TRBD2 (5 bases each). The length of the CDR3 is 15 residues. Trimming removed 1 base at V and 2 bases at J, with 12 bases between. Germline assignment: CDR1 SGHTA and CDR2 FQGNSA. The DNA for the CDR3 is TGTGCCAGCAGCTTAGGAGGGACGGTTACCTACGAGCAGTACTTC. Amino acid sequence: CASSLGGTVTYEQYF.

This clonotype was detected ten times or more. V gene TRBV28 combines with J gene TRBJ1-4, with 7 bases that match TRBD1. The CDR3 length is 14 residues. Germline trimming cut 4 bases from V and 4 bases from J; bases unmatched to any gene: 3. The V gene's germline CDR1 is MDHEN and CDR2 SYDVKM. The CDR3 protein is CASSSGTVNEKLFF. The CDR3, as DNA: TGTGCCAGCAGTTCCGGGACAGTTAATGAAAAACTGTTTTTT.

This clonotype was picked up a small number of times. This sequence joins TRBV6-2 or TRBV6-3 and TRBJ1-1; possible D gene TRBD1, 5 bases. This CDR3 spans 15 amino acids. Trimming stripped 5 bases from V and 0 bases from J, with 13 bases between. CDR1 is MNHEY and CDR2 is SVGEGT in the germline V gene. The chain's CDR3 is CASSHRGLLNTEAFF. The CDR3 bases are TGTGCCAGCAGTCATCGGGGCCTACTGAACACTGAAGCTTTCTTT.

The V call is TRBV12-3 or TRBV12-4, the J call TRBJ1-5, with 9 nucleotides matching TRBD1. The CDR3 contains 16 residues. The junction had 9 bases not matched to a gene; V was cut back by 8 bases and J by 1 base. The DNA of the CDR3 is TGTGCCAGCGCCCCCACAGGGGGCAGGAGCAATCAGCCCCAGCATTTT. Its translation is CASAPTGGRSNQPQHF.

J is TRBJ2-1 and V is TRBV5-1; 12 bases line up with TRBD2. The CDR3 is 16 residues long. Germline V gene sequence: CDR1 SGHRS, CDR2 YFSETQ. V was clipped by 4 bases and J by 9 bases; unmatched bases: 11. The CDR3 coding sequence is TGCGCCAGCAGCCTGGGACTAGCGGGTTTGTATAGTGAGCAGTTCTTC. Translated: CASSLGLAGLYSEQFF.

This clonotype came up many times. This sequence joins TRBV5-1 and TRBJ2-7; D might be TRBD2 (5 bases). This CDR3 spans 14 amino acids. V was cut by 2 bases and J by 2 bases, with 11 bases left in between. Germline V gene data show CDR1 as SGHRS and CDR2 as YFSETQ. Here the CDR3 DNA reads TGCGCCAGCAGCTTCGAGGGCGCCACCTACGAGCAGTACTTC. Translated, it gives CASSFEGATYEQYF.

The rearrangement uses TRBV24-1 and TRBJ2-1; D is ambiguous. Germline V gene data show CDR1 as KGHDR and CDR2 as SFDVKD. The CDR3 covers 16 residues. The V and J ends lost 1 base and 3 bases respectively, with 12 bases between them. CDR3 nucleotides: TGTGCCACCAGTGATTTAAATTTAGGAAACTACAATGAGCAGTTCTTC. It translates to CATSDLNLGNYNEQFF.

CDR3 sequence: CASSPTGTGVYEQYF. The CDR3 DNA reads as TGCGCCAGCAGTCCGACCGGGACAGGGGTCTACGAGCAGTACTTC. The chain has TRBV5-1 and TRBJ2-7; 10 bases line up with TRBD1. This CDR3 comprises 15 residues. The trim removed 5 bases at V and 3 bases at J, leaving 8 bases unmatched. Germline CDR1 and CDR2: SGHRS and YFSETQ.

This clonotype has more than one count but fewer than ten. V and J are TRBV5-1 and TRBJ2-3; 7 nucleotides align to TRBD1. CDR1 and CDR2 from the germline V gene are SGHRS and YFSETQ. J lost 4 bases, V lost 4 bases, and 6 bases had no gene match. The CDR3 is 14 amino acids. The CDR3 DNA reads as TGCGCCAGCAGCCCGGGGACAGCGGCAGATACGCAGTATTTT. Translated, it gives CASSPGTAADTQYF.

This clonotype has more than one count but fewer than ten. In DNA, the CDR3 is TGTGCCAGCAGCCAAGCGGGGACAGGGGGCGCCGACTATGGCTACACCTTC. It specifies CASSQAGTGGADYGYTF. The gene calls are TRBV3-1 and TRBJ1-2, with 12 bases that match TRBD1. This CDR3 has 17 residues. V dropped 1 base and J dropped 3; count of bases not matched to a gene: 6. Per the germline V gene, CDR1 is LGHDT and CDR2 is YNNKEL (reference sequence).

The chain couples TRBV15 to TRBJ2-1; 8 nucleotides agree with TRBD2. The J segment lost 7 bases and the V segment lost 9 bases, leaving 11 bases of the junction unmatched. CDR1 is LNHNV, CDR2 YYDKDF, per germline (reference sequence). The CDR3 is 14 amino acids. CDR3 protein: CATTNGGGRNEQFF. As DNA, the CDR3 is TGTGCCACTACGAACGGGGGGGGCCGTAATGAGCAGTTCTTC.

This clonotype turned up a few times. The J gene is TRBJ2-3, the V gene TRBV6-2 or TRBV6-3; D is possibly TRBD1 (6 bases). The CDR3 totals 16 residues. Trimming took off 3 bases at V and 1 base at J, with 14 bases between the two ends. Germline CDR1 is MNHEY and CDR2 is SVGEGT. CDR3 amino acids: CASSYLIGGRTDTQYF. As DNA, the CDR3 is TGTGCCAGCAGTTATCTTATTGGGGGCCGCACAGATACGCAGTATTTT.

This chain uses TRBV10-3 with TRBJ2-2, with 9 bases that match TRBD1. CDR1 ENHRY and CDR2 SYGVKD come from the germline V gene. CDR3 length: 16 residues. The J segment lost 5 bases and the V segment lost 4 bases, leaving 8 bases of the junction unmatched. For the CDR3, the DNA is TGTGCCATCAGTGCCACAGGGGGCCAAAAAACCGGGGAGCTGTTTTTT. This codes for CAISATGGQKTGELFF.

The rearrangement uses TRBV6-1 and TRBJ2-3; unclear D gene. Trimming removed 6 bases at V and 6 bases at J, with 16 bases between. This CDR3 region has 14 residues. Germline assignment: CDR1 MNHNS and CDR2 SASEGT. CDR3 loop: CASSRALPSDTQYF. The DNA for the CDR3 is TGTGCCAGCAGCCGAGCGCTTCCATCGGATACGCAGTATTTT.

The chain recombines TRBV3-1 with TRBJ2-1, with 7 nucleotides matching TRBD2. The CDR3 totals 14 residues. Germline CDR1 LGHDT, CDR2 YNNKEL (reference sequence). Losses at the gene ends were 1 base for V and 6 bases for J; bases not matched to a gene: 3. The CDR3 DNA reads TGTGCCAGCAGCCAAGGCCCGGGGGGCAATGAGCAGTTCTTC. This translates into CASSQGPGGNEQFF.